A selection of T cell receptor beta chains follows, all from one sample in a study of shared clonotypes between healthy human individuals. TCRdb's copy holds only in-frame clones and misses some; the assay was immunoSEQ multiplex PCR. This repertoire shows some 2,100,000 clones, about 92% found once; its top ten account for 1.5% to 2%. The sample consisted of naive CD8+ T cells from PBMCs. The receptors stem from a man aged 18 to 30 in good health. Some clones in this sample may be carry-over from other donors' samples. CDR3s include the opening cysteine and the closing phenylalanine or tryptophan. The D gene is left open where the match is weak. Some rows have no size entry. The others give once, few or many, or a class for an expanded clone.

j_call	d_call	v_call	clone_size	cdr3_length	cdr3_nt	cdr3_aa
TRBJ1-1	TRBD1	TRBV27	NA	16	TGTGCCAGCAGTCCGCGACAGGGTGGATTAGGCACTGAAGCTTTCTTT	CASSPRQGGLGTEAFF
TRBJ2-1	NA	TRBV9	NA	15	TGTGCCAGCAGCGTAGGGTTAGGCAGGGGCACTGAGCAGTTCTTC	CASSVGLGRGTEQFF
TRBJ1-4	TRBD1	TRBV5-6	NA	15	TGTGCCAGCAGCTTGGGGGACAGGGGGAATGAAAAACTGTTTTTT	CASSLGDRGNEKLFF
TRBJ2-1	NA	TRBV27	NA	21	TGTGCCAGCAGTTTACTCTACTTGGACAGGGCAGGCGGGAGGGCCAACAATGAGCAGTTCTTC	CASSLLYLDRAGGRANNEQFF
TRBJ2-7	NA	TRBV11-2	NA	14	TGTGCCAGCAGCTTAGTAGTGGTAGGGGGCGAGCAGTACTTC	CASSLVVVGGEQYF
TRBJ1-5	NA	TRBV4-1	NA	15	TGCGCCAGCAGCCAATTCGACGGAAGGGGTCAGCCCCAGCATTTT	CASSQFDGRGQPQHF
TRBJ2-1	NA	TRBV27	NA	16	TGTGCCACCAGTTTTTCCGCCGGGCATTCCGTCTTCGAGCAGTTCTTC	CATSFSAGHSVFEQFF
TRBJ1-5	NA	TRBV6-1	NA	15	TGTGCCAGCAGTGGAACAGGGTATAGCAATCAGCCCCAGCATTTT	CASSGTGYSNQPQHF
TRBJ2-7	TRBD2	TRBV5-8	NA	15	TGTGCCAGCAGCTTGGGACTAGCGGTCGCCTACGAGCAGTACTTC	CASSLGLAVAYEQYF
TRBJ1-1	NA	TRBV13	NA	15	TGTGCCAGCAGCTTAGGCCGACACTCAGGCGGTGAAGCTTTCTTT	CASSLGRHSGGEAFF
TRBJ2-7	NA	TRBV11-2	NA	15	TGTGCCAGCAGCGCCCGGGACCACAACTACTACGAGCAGTACTTC	CASSARDHNYYEQYF
TRBJ2-7	TRBD2	TRBV4-1	NA	15	TGCGCCAGCAGCCAAGATTGGGGGGGGAGCTACGAGCAGTACTTC	CASSQDWGGSYEQYF
TRBJ1-4	TRBD1	TRBV19	NA	16	TGTGCCAGTAGTCCAATCGACCGGGACAGGGGGGATAGACTGTTTTTT	CASSPIDRDRGDRLFF
TRBJ2-5	NA	TRBV7-7	NA	16	TGTGCCAGCAGCCCCAGGCTACGGACAGTCCAAGAGACCCAGTACTTC	CASSPRLRTVQETQYF
TRBJ2-7	NA	TRBV2	NA	14	TGTGCCAGCACTCGAGATAGCGGACCTTACGAGCAGTACTTC	CASTRDSGPYEQYF
TRBJ1-3	NA	TRBV7-2	NA	17	TGTGCCAGCAGCTTCCTCCAGGAGGGGCGGTCGGGAAACACCATATATTTT	CASSFLQEGRSGNTIYF
TRBJ2-5	TRBD2	TRBV9	NA	12	TGTGCCAGCAGCGCCGGGACTAGCGGGAAGAACTTC	CASSAGTSGKNF
TRBJ2-2	TRBD1	TRBV10-3	NA	17	TGTGCCGTACTACACAACGGACAGGGGGTCAGCACCGGGGAGCTGTTTTTT	CAVLHNGQGVSTGELFF
TRBJ1-5	TRBD1	TRBV7-9	few	14	TGTGCCAGCAGCCGACAGGGGACGAATCAGCCCCAGCATTTT	CASSRQGTNQPQHF
TRBJ2-7	TRBD2	TRBV6-1	few	14	TGTGCCAGCAGTGAAGCTAGCGGGGGATACGAGCAGTACTTC	CASSEASGGYEQYF
TRBJ2-7	NA	TRBV27	NA	14	TGTGCCAGCAGTTTCCGGGAACAAACCTACGAGCAGTACTTC	CASSFREQTYEQYF
TRBJ2-5	NA	TRBV6-1	NA	14	TGTGCCAGCATCACCGACCGCGGGTGGGAGACCCAGTACTTC	CASITDRGWETQYF
TRBJ2-4	NA	TRBV19	NA	15	TGTGCCAGTAGTAAACAGAGGTTAGCCAAAAACATTCAGTACTTC	CASSKQRLAKNIQYF
TRBJ1-3	NA	TRBV10-3	NA	15	TGTGCCATCAGTGAGGAGATTCTCTCTGGAAACACCATATATTTT	CAISEEILSGNTIYF
TRBJ1-3	NA	TRBV7-9	once	12	TGTGCCAGCAGTTTCGACCAGGACACCATATATTTT	CASSFDQDTIYF
TRBJ2-7	NA	TRBV28	once	14	TGTGCCAGCGGGGACCCGATTCGCTCCTACGAGCAGTACTTC	CASGDPIRSYEQYF
TRBJ2-3	TRBD2	TRBV28	NA	18	TGTGCCAGCAGTTTGGGTCCGTCTACTAGCGGGATGTTTGATACGCAGTATTTT	CASSLGPSTSGMFDTQYF
TRBJ2-3	TRBD1	TRBV6-5	NA	14	TGTGCCAGCAGTACGGGACAGCTCACAGATACGCAGTATTTT	CASSTGQLTDTQYF